Shown below are 17 T cell receptor beta chains from a single sample sequenced in a study of regulatory T cells in long-lasting Graves disease. Arm-PCR of CDR3 regions and iRepertoire HTBI primers were the basis on which TCR beta libraries were built. TCRdb called the multiplex PCR reads again in MiXCR, with one record for every CDR3 protein. Found here are just over 600,000 distinct CDR3 sequences, under 20% of them singletons; the top ten hold 15% to 20%. This sample's time point: newly diagnosed GD, antithyroid drugs for less than 3 months. The TCR library was made from RNA that had been extracted from PBMCs in TRIzol. These same data were also listed under a study on T cells in Graves' hyperthyroidism and ophthalmopathy.

Specimen: peripheral blood mononuclear cells (PBMCs), collected at new diagnosis, from a patient treated with antithyroid drugs. Every receptor here comes from a woman in her twenties or thirties with Graves disease.

This chain connects TRBV28 to TRBJ2-2; D gene unclear. The germline V gene has CDR1 MDHEN and CDR2 SYDVKM. The V and J ends lost 3 bases and 6 bases respectively, with 11 bases between them. The CDR3 is made up of 14 amino acids. CDR3 coding DNA: TGTGCCAGCAGTTTGTCGTCCGCTTCCGGGGAGCTGTTTTTT. As protein: CASSLSSASGELFF.

This clonotype was counted a few times. The rearrangement uses TRBV6-1 and TRBJ2-3, with TRBD1 matching 8 bases. J lost 3 bases, V lost 6 bases, and 8 bases had no gene match. This CDR3 is 15 amino acids long. Germline V gives CDR1 MNHNS, CDR2 SASEGT. This chain's CDR3 is CASSRSRGRTDTQYF. As DNA, the CDR3 is TGTGCCAGCAGCAGATCCAGGGGGCGGACAGATACGCAGTATTTT.

This clonotype was recorded many times. CDR3 in DNA: TGCAGCCCCCGGGACAGCTACAATGAGCAGTTCTTC. It translates to CSPRDSYNEQFF. The V and J genes are TRBV29-1 and TRBJ2-1; TRBD1 matches at 7 bases. This CDR3 is 12 amino acids long. V shed 8 bases, J shed 3 bases, and the junction held 4 bases outside the gene matches. The germline CDR1 and CDR2 sequences are SQVTM and ANQGSEA.

This clonotype occurred many times. The CDR3 DNA is TGCAGTGCCTTGGAGGGGTTCTCGAAGACCCAGTACTTC. It encodes CSALEGFSKTQYF. The J gene is TRBJ2-5, the V gene TRBV20-1; TRBD2 might be the D (6 bases). V lost 6 bases, J lost 6 bases, and 17 bases lay in between. This CDR3 contains 13 residues. Germline assignment: CDR1 DFQATT and CDR2 SNEGSKA (reference sequence).

This clonotype showed up many times. The genes are TRBV20-1 and TRBJ1-4; 9 bases are shared with TRBD1. Trimming removed 5 bases from V and 10 bases from J; junction bases left unmatched: 11. This CDR3 is 14 amino acids long. CDR1 is DFQATT, CDR2 SNEGSKA, per germline (reference sequence). The CDR3 DNA is TGCAGTGCTGATCACAGGGGGCGCTTGGGAAAACTGTTTTTT. Protein: CSADHRGRLGKLFF.

This clonotype has ten or more counts. V and J are TRBV7-9 and TRBJ2-1; 7 bases fit TRBD2. Germline CDR1 SEHNR, CDR2 FQNEAQ (reference sequence). J was trimmed by 9 bases and V by 0 bases; bases with no gene match: 14. CDR3 size: 17 residues. CDR3 DNA: TGTGCCAGCAGCTTAGCGTGGGGAGCGGGATGGGACGGTGAGCAGTTCTTC. This encodes CASSLAWGAGWDGEQFF.

The chain recombines TRBV7-8 with TRBJ1-5; the D is unclear. The CDR3 runs 15 residues. Per the germline V gene, CDR1 is SGHVS and CDR2 is FQNEAQ. Trimming shortened V by 1 base and J by 0 bases, and 7 bases separated the two germline ends. As DNA, the CDR3 is TGTGCCAGCAGCTTAGATATAGTTAGCAATCAGCCCCAGCATTTT. It yields the protein CASSLDIVSNQPQHF.

In its sample, this clonotype was seen many times. The CDR3 is CASRRQYLSGNTIYF. CDR3 coding DNA: TGTGCCAGCAGGAGACAGTATCTCTCTGGAAACACCATATATTTT. The V call is TRBV6-1, the J call TRBJ1-3; possibly TRBD1 for D (5 bases). The CDR3 runs to 15 residues. Trimming left V 6 bases short and J 0 bases short, with 12 bases between. From germline, CDR1 is MNHNS and CDR2 SASEGT.

The chain uses TRBV7-9 and TRBJ1-4, with D possibly TRBD1 on 5 matching bases. The CDR3 has 15 amino acids. Germline-derived CDR1 and CDR2 are SEHNR and FQNEAQ (reference sequence). V lost 2 bases and J lost 8, with 15 bases in between. The CDR3 region is CASSLQTGTGEKLFF. In DNA form, the CDR3 reads TGTGCCAGCAGCTTACAAACCGGGACTGGAGAAAAACTGTTTTTT.

This clonotype was seen many times. The chain has TRBV7-9 and TRBJ2-7; no clear D. CDR3 size: 11 residues. Between the trimmed V and J ends, which lost 1 base and 4 bases, there was a span of 2 bases. Germline values: CDR1 SEHNR, CDR2 FQNEAQ (reference sequence). The CDR3 reads CASSLEYEQYF. The CDR3 nucleotides are TGTGCCAGCAGCTTAGAGTACGAGCAGTACTTC.

The chain has TRBV11-2 and TRBJ1-1, with unresolved D. V lost 5 bases and J 5 bases, leaving 12 bases between the germline ends. The CDR3 is made up of 13 amino acids. CDR1 SGHAT and CDR2 FQNNGV come from the germline V gene. The CDR3 spells CASSVPAGTEAFF. The CDR3 nucleotides read TGTGCCAGCAGCGTCCCGGCTGGTACTGAAGCTTTCTTT. Based on the CDR3 plus reference TRBV11-2 and TRBJ1-1, the full variable domain is EAGVAQSPRYKIIEKRQSVAFWCNPISGHATLYWYQQILGQGPKLLIQFQNNGVVDDSQLPKDRFSAERLKGVDSTLKIQPAKLEDSAVYLCASSVPAGTEAFFGQGTRLTVV.

This clonotype was observed a few times. The CDR3 nucleotides read TGCAGTGCTAGAGCTCGACAGGGCGGGGCCCAGTACTTC. Its translation: CSARARQGGAQYF. J is TRBJ2-5 and V is TRBV20-1, with D possibly being TRBD1 (7 bases). Deletions cut 1 base from V and 9 bases from J, with 15 bases between. Germline CDR1 DFQATT, CDR2 SNEGSKA (reference sequence). The CDR3 extends over 13 amino acids.

The J gene is TRBJ2-2, the V gene TRBV12-3 or TRBV12-4; weak D call: TRBD2 (5 bases). This CDR3 has 14 amino acids. V lost 6 bases, J lost 3 bases, and 11 bases lay in between. CDR3 residues: CASSASLYTGELFF. The CDR3 DNA reads TGTGCCAGCAGCGCTAGCTTGTACACCGGGGAGCTGTTTTTT.

This clonotype occurred many times. This chain uses TRBV7-9 with TRBJ2-2; D ambiguous. Germline V gene sequence: CDR1 SEHNR, CDR2 FQNEAQ (reference sequence). The CDR3 has 13 amino acids. Trimming took off 4 bases at V and 0 bases at J, with 3 bases between the two ends. For the CDR3, the DNA is TGTGCCAGCAGCTCAGCGAACACCGGGGAGCTGTTTTTT. Translating it yields CASSSANTGELFF.

The chain carries TRBV6-1 and TRBJ2-7, with no clear D. The CDR3 is 14 residues long. V shed 5 bases and J shed 6 bases, with 17 bases lying between them. The V gene's germline CDR1 is MNHNS and CDR2 SASEGT. As DNA, the CDR3 is TGTGCCAGCAGTAGGCACCCCAGCATCCCCGAGCAGTACTTC. This gives the protein CASSRHPSIPEQYF.

The chain is built from TRBV4-2 and TRBJ2-6; D possibly matches TRBD1 or TRBD2 (5 bases each). Deletions cut 4 bases from V and 4 bases from J, with 17 bases between. The CDR3 is made up of 17 amino acids. Germline assignment: CDR1 LGHNA and CDR2 YNFKEQ. The CDR3 spells CASSRTGPPVGANVLTF. In DNA form, the CDR3 reads TGTGCCAGCAGCCGGACGGGACCCCCGGTGGGGGCCAACGTCCTGACTTTC.

Concerning this clonotype itself: A clone one base away is much larger, so this may be a read error. The gene calls are TRBV7-8 and TRBJ2-7; a weak D match, TRBD1 (5 bases). The CDR3 has 13 residues. The germline CDR1 and CDR2 sequences are SGHVS and FQNEAQ. Trimming took 5 bases from V and 7 from J, leaving 15 bases between them. The CDR3 region is CASSPRVLIEQYF. The CDR3 DNA reads as TGTGCCAGCAGCCCCAGGGTCCTCATTGAGCAGTACTTC.